The 22 T cell receptor beta chains below come from one sample, sequenced in a study of CD8 T cells in ankylosing spondylitis. TCRdb passed the 5' RACE reads through MiXCR, listing each CDR3 protein once. The table has about 240,000 distinct CDR3 sequences, around 7.8% seen once. The sequenced sample was blood, either unsorted or a sorted T cell fraction (not recorded which). These receptors all come from a male donor with ankylosing spondylitis or in good health (not recorded which).

In its sample, this clonotype was seen many times. The V call is TRBV12-3 or TRBV12-4, the J call TRBJ2-2; TRBD1 might be the D (6 bases). The CDR3 extends over 14 amino acids. Deletions cut 3 bases from V and 7 bases from J, with 12 bases between. The CDR3 DNA reads TGTGCCAGCAGTTTTAGGGGGAGAGGCGGGGAGCTGTTTTTT. Translation gives CASSFRGRGGELFF.

The CDR3 region has the DNA TGCGCCAGCAGCTTGGAACTAGACCTCTACGAGCAGTACTTC. Translating it yields CASSLELDLYEQYF. The J gene is TRBJ2-7, the V gene TRBV5-1; TRBD2 might be the D (5 bases). This CDR3 region has 14 residues. With 0 bases removed from V and 3 bases from J, the gap between germline ends came to 10 bases. The V gene's germline CDR1 is SGHRS and CDR2 YFSETQ.

This sequence joins TRBV20-1 and TRBJ2-1; tentatively, D is TRBD2 (5 bases). The V gene's germline CDR1 is DFQATT and CDR2 SNEGSKA (reference sequence). Trimming left V 3 bases short and J 7 bases short, with 13 bases between. CDR3 length: 13 amino acids. DNA of the CDR3: TGCAGTGCTAGCGTACTAGTTGGGAATGAGCAGTTCTTC. The encoded protein is CSASVLVGNEQFF.

Ten or more counts support this clonotype. The chain links TRBV4-3 to TRBJ2-3; 7 nucleotides match TRBD2. V was clipped by 3 bases and J by 2 bases; unmatched bases: 2. The CDR3 length is 14 residues. Germline CDR1 LGHNA, CDR2 YSLEER. The CDR3: CASSQGRATDTQYF. In DNA form, the CDR3 reads TGCGCCAGCAGCCAGGGGAGGGCCACAGATACGCAGTATTTT.

Ten or more counts support this clonotype. The J gene is TRBJ1-5, the V gene TRBV9; D remains ambiguous. This CDR3 has 14 amino acids. CDR1 and CDR2 from the germline V gene are SGDLS and YYNGEE. V was shortened by 3 bases and J by 2 bases, with 9 bases between the two germline ends. The CDR3 reads CASSAGRGNQPQHF. The CDR3 nucleotides read TGTGCCAGCAGCGCTGGGAGGGGCAATCAGCCCCAGCATTTT.

This clonotype was counted many times. The chain links TRBV4-3 to TRBJ2-3; the match to TRBD2 covers 8 bases. The junction had 3 bases not matched to a gene; V was cut back by 1 base and J by 6 bases. Germline lookup yields CDR1 LGHNA and CDR2 YSLEER. The CDR3 runs 14 residues. CDR3: CASSQGQRGDTQYF. For the CDR3, the DNA is TGCGCCAGCAGCCAAGGTCAGCGGGGGGATACGCAGTATTTT.

This clonotype was counted a few times. V and J are TRBV12-3 or TRBV12-4 and TRBJ2-2, with unresolved D. The CDR3 sequence is 14 residues long. The germline V and J ends were trimmed by 5 bases and 5 bases, with 12 bases remaining between them. The DNA of the CDR3 is TGTGCCAGCAGTGACCCATTACTTACCGGGGAGCTGTTTTTT. Residues: CASSDPLLTGELFF.

Details on this clonotype: A much larger clone lies a single base off, so this may be a read error. The chain carries TRBV11-2 and TRBJ2-3, with 7 bases that match TRBD2. Germline V gene lookup returns CDR1 SGHAT and CDR2 FQNNGV. CDR3 length equals 18 residues. Trimming at V came to 8 bases and at J to 5 bases, leaving 22 bases not matched to a gene. In DNA, the CDR3 is TGTGCCAGCTTCCCCTCCGCGGCGACTAGCTGGAGTGAAGATACGCAGTATTTT. As protein: CASFPSAATSWSEDTQYF.

This clonotype occurred many times. The chain couples TRBV5-1 to TRBJ2-1; D is ambiguous. Germline V lookup: CDR1 SGHRS, CDR2 YFSETQ. The CDR3 extends over 13 amino acids. The V end lost 4 bases, the J end lost 7 bases, and 12 bases lay between the germline ends. Written as DNA, the CDR3 is TGCGCCAGCAGCAGGACCGAATCGAATGAGCAGTTCTTC. It yields the protein CASSRTESNEQFF.

This clonotype was counted only a few times. CDR3 in DNA: TGTGCCAGCAGCTTTCGGGGACTGCAGGGGGAGCAGTACTTC. Translated, it gives CASSFRGLQGEQYF. V is TRBV7-2 and J is TRBJ2-7, with D perhaps assigned TRBD1 or TRBD2 (6 bases each). Deletions cut 3 bases from V and 7 bases from J, with 16 bases between. CDR3 length: 14 amino acids. CDR1 SGHTA and CDR2 FQGNSA come from the germline V gene.

There are many counts of this clonotype. This chain joins TRBV5-1 and TRBJ1-1; the D gene is possibly TRBD1 (6 bases). V was cut by 6 bases and J by 3 bases, with 15 bases left in between. The germline gives CDR1 SGHRS, CDR2 YFSETQ. The CDR3 loop spans 14 amino acids. The CDR3 DNA sequence: TGCGCCAGCACCCAACAGGGTCCGGACACTGAAGCTTTCTTT. It encodes CASTQQGPDTEAFF.

This clonotype was recorded many times. The chain employs TRBV12-3 or TRBV12-4 and TRBJ2-5, with TRBD1 matching over 9 bases. V was clipped by 6 bases and J by 5 bases; unmatched bases: 4. The CDR3 is 13 residues long. The CDR3 coding sequence is TGTGCCAGCAGCGGGGACAGGGTTGAGACCCAGTACTTC. As protein: CASSGDRVETQYF.

This clonotype is a singleton in its sample. This chain links TRBV6-2 or TRBV6-3 with TRBJ2-4; 7 positions agree with TRBD1. There are 14 residues in the CDR3. Per germline, CDR1 MNHEY and CDR2 SVGEGT. V was pared by 7 bases and J by 6 bases, with 9 bases of the junction left unmatched. The CDR3 is CASTTGVLGNIQYF. The CDR3, as DNA: TGTGCCAGCACCACAGGGGTGTTGGGAAACATTCAGTACTTC.

This clonotype was counted at least ten times. The V call is TRBV5-1, the J call TRBJ2-5, with 8 positions matching TRBD1. Unmatched junction bases numbered 9, after V lost 2 bases and J lost 9 bases. The CDR3 totals 14 residues. CDR1 is SGHRS, CDR2 YFSETQ, per germline. CDR3 DNA sequence: TGCGCCAGCAGCTTAACAGGGGGAAATAAGGCCCAGTACTTC. Encoded protein: CASSLTGGNKAQYF.

This clonotype was seen repeatedly, ten times or more. This chain links TRBV25-1 with TRBJ2-3; D possibly corresponds to TRBD1 (6 bases). V dropped 2 bases and J dropped 5 bases, with 14 bases sitting between them. Germline V CDR1 and CDR2: MGHDK, SYGVNS. The CDR3 spans 15 residues. In DNA form, the CDR3 reads TGTGCCAGCAGTGAAGGGCAGGGGAGAGGAGATACGCAGTATTTT. It specifies CASSEGQGRGDTQYF.

This clonotype was seen more than once but under ten times. The J gene is TRBJ2-7, the V gene TRBV30; weak D call: TRBD1 (5 bases). This CDR3 comprises 14 residues. With 5 bases removed from V and 1 base from J, the gap between germline ends came to 15 bases. Germline V gene data show CDR1 as GTSNPN and CDR2 as SVGIG (reference sequence). The CDR3 sequence is CAWGTGVGSYEQYF. The CDR3 nucleotides read TGTGCCTGGGGCACAGGAGTAGGGTCCTACGAGCAGTACTTC. The whole variable domain, remainder taken from reference TRBV30 and TRBJ2-7, is SQTIHQWPATLVQPVGSPLSLECTVEGTSNPNLYWYRQAAGRGLQLLFYSVGIGQISSEVPQNLSASRPQDRQFILSSKKLLLSDSGFYLCAWGTGVGSYEQYFGPGTRLTVT.

This clonotype was seen at least ten times. V gene TRBV10-3 combines with J gene TRBJ1-2, with D hard to call. CDR3 length: 12 amino acids. V lost 4 bases and J 4 bases, leaving 7 bases between the germline ends. CDR1 and CDR2 (germline): ENHRY, SYGVKD. In DNA, the CDR3 is TGTGCCATCAGTGCCGGGGTCTATGGCTACACCTTC. Translated, it gives CAISAGVYGYTF.

This clonotype was counted at least ten times. The rearrangement joins TRBV10-3 to TRBJ2-1, with 7 bases that match TRBD1. The CDR3 is 14 amino acids. Germline V gene data show CDR1 as ENHRY and CDR2 as SYGVKD. The V segment lost 5 bases and the J segment 5 bases; nucleotides outside the gene matches: 6. The CDR3 nucleotides read TGTGCCATCAGTTTACAGGGGAGACACAATGAGCAGTTCTTC. Encoded protein: CAISLQGRHNEQFF.

This clonotype was detected ten times or more. CDR3 DNA: TGCGCCAGCAGTCCGAGGACAGGGGGAGAGACCCAGTACTTC. The encoded protein is CASSPRTGGETQYF. The genes are TRBV5-1 and TRBJ2-5; 10 bases match TRBD1. Germline lookup yields CDR1 SGHRS and CDR2 YFSETQ. This CDR3 comprises 14 residues. V trimming: 5 bases; J trimming: 4 bases; junction bases outside the gene matches: 5.

This clonotype was observed a few times. The V gene is TRBV30, the J gene TRBJ1-1; D may be TRBD1 (5 bases). Germline V CDR1 and CDR2: GTSNPN, SVGIG (reference sequence). V was pared by 7 bases and J by 2 bases, with 14 bases between. This CDR3 has 13 residues. The CDR3 spells CASRGSLNTEAFF. In DNA, the CDR3 is TGTGCCTCTAGGGGCAGCCTTAACACTGAAGCTTTCTTT.

The V gene is TRBV20-1, the J gene TRBJ1-6; 8 nucleotides match TRBD1. The J segment lost 8 bases and the V segment lost 5 bases, leaving 11 bases of the junction unmatched. The CDR3 runs to 15 residues. Germline V lookup: CDR1 DFQATT, CDR2 SNEGSKA (reference sequence). In nucleotides, the CDR3 is TGCAGTGCTTTCCTCAGGACAGGGTTGGATTCACCCCTCCACTTT. Translated, it gives CSAFLRTGLDSPLHF.

In its sample, this clonotype was seen many times. V usage is TRBV12-3 or TRBV12-4 and J usage is TRBJ2-2; D unresolved. V was clipped by 8 bases and J by 1 base, with 11 bases between them. The CDR3 is made up of 14 amino acids. The CDR3 here is CASRDPMNTGELFF. CDR3 nucleotide sequence: TGTGCCAGCCGAGATCCTATGAACACCGGGGAGCTGTTTTTT.